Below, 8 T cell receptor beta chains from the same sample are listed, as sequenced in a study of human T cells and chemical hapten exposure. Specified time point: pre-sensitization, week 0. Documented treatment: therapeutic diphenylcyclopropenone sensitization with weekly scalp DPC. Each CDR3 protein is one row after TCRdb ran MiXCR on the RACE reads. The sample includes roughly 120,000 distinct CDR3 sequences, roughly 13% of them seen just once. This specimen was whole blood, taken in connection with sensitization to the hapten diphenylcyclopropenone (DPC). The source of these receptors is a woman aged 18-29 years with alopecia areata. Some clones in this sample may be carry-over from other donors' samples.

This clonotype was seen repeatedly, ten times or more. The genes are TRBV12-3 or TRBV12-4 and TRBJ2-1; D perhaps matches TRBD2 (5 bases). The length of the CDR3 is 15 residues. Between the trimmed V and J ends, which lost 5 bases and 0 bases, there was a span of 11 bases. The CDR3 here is CASSGRGSSYNEQFF. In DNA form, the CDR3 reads TGTGCCAGCAGTGGACGTGGGAGCTCCTACAATGAGCAGTTCTTC.

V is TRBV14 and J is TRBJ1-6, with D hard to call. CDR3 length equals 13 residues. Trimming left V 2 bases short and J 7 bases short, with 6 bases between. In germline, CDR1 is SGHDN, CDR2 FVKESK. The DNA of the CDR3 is TGTGCCAGCAGCCAACACCCAAATTCACCCCTCCACTTT. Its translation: CASSQHPNSPLHF.

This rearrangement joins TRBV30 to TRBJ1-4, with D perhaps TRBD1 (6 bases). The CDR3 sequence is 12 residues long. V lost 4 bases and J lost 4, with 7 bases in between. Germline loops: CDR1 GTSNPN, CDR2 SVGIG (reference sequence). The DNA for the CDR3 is TGTGCCTGGACAGGGGATAATGAAAAACTGTTTTTT. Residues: CAWTGDNEKLFF.

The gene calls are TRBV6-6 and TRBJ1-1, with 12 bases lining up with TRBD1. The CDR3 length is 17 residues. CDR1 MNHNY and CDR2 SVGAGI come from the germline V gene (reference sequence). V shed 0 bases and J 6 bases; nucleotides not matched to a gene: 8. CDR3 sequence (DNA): TGTGCCAGCAGTTACTCGGGACAGGGGGCAAGAGGAGCTGAAGCTTTCTTT. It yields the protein CASSYSGQGARGAEAFF.

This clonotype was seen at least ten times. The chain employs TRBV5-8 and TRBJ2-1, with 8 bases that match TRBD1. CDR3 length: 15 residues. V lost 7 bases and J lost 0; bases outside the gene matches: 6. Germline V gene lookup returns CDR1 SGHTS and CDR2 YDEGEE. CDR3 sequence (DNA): TGTGCCAGCCTTCGACAGGGGAGCTCCTACAATGAGCAGTTCTTC. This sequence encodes CASLRQGSSYNEQFF.

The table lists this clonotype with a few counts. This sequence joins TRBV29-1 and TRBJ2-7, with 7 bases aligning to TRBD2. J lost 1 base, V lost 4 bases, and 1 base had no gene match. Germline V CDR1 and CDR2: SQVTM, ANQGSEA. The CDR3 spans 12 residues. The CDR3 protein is CSVVGGSYEQYF. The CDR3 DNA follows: TGCAGCGTTGTGGGGGGGTCCTACGAGCAGTACTTC.

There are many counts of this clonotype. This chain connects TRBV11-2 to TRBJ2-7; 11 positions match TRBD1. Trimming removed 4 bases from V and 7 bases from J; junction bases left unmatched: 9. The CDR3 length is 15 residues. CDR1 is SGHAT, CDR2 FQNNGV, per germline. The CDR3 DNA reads TGTGCCAGCAGCTCCTTGGACAGGGGGCGTGGAGAGCAGTACTTC. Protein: CASSSLDRGRGEQYF. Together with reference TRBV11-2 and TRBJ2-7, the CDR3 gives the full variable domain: EAGVAQSPRYKIIEKRQSVAFWCNPISGHATLYWYQQILGQGPKLLIQFQNNGVVDDSQLPKDRFSAERLKGVDSTLKIQPAKLEDSAVYLCASSSLDRGRGEQYFGPGTRLTVT.

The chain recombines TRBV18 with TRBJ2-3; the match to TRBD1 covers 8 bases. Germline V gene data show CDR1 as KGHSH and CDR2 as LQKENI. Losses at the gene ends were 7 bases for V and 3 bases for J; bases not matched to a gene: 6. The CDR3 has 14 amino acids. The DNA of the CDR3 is TGTGCCAGCTTGACAGGGGCTGGGACAGATACGCAGTATTTT. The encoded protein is CASLTGAGTDTQYF.